The table lists the clone carrying this T cell receptor (beta chain) with many counts. Its antigen is as yet unknown. How the authors handled the data: It was from CDR3 differences across clinicopathological groups that a distant-metastasis classifier for papillary thyroid cancer was built. TCRdb re-called clones via MiXCR from the PCR reads. TCRdb's processing, not the study's, gives the V and J calls here. The sample lists about 45,000 clones; about 4% were seen once. The data derive from a study of metastatic and nonmetastatic thyroid tumors. Study details: Comparative analysis of repertoires was undertaken across blood and tumor or nodule tissue obtained from malignant and benign thyroid patients. Study-wide results and caveats: For both blood and tumor, malignant thyroid tumors reportedly showed significantly higher TCR beta diversity than benign nodules did.

Thyroid surgery had not been preceded by any treatment in any patient. Germline V gene lookup returns CDR1 LNHDA and CDR2 SQIVND (reference sequence). The V end was cut by 3 bases, the J end by 5 bases, with 10 bases between. CDR3 length: 13 residues. Sequenced material: blood. This receptor was taken from a female donor with papillary thyroid cancer or a benign thyroid nodule (not recorded which). Some clones in this sample may be carry-over from other donors' samples. V gene TRBV19 combines with J gene TRBJ2-5, with TRBD1 as a possible D gene (6 bases). For the CDR3, the DNA is TGTGCCAGTAGTATGGGCCAGGGGGAGACCCAGTACTTC. Its protein product is CASSMGQGETQYF.